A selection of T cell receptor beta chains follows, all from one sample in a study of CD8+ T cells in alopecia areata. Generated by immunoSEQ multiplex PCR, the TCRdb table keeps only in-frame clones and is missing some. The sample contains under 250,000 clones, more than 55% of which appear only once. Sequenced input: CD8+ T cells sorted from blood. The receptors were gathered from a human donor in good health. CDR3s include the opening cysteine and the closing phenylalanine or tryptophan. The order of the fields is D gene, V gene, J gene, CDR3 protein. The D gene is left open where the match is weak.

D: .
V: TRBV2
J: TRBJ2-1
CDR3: CASSDFAGWNEQFF

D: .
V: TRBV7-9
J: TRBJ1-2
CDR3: CASSLSDGYTF

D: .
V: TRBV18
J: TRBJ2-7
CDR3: CASSLGGPYEQYF

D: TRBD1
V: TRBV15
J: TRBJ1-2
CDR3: CATSLLRDREAGYTF

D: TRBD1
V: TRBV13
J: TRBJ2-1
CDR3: CASSFGQVNYNEQFF

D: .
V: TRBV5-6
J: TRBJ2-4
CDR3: CASSLSGGRNIQYF

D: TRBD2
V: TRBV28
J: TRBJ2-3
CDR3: CASSPGLAGADTQYF

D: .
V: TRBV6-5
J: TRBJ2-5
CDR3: CASSPPDSQETQYF

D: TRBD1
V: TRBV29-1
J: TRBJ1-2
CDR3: CSAASTGGEYYGYTF

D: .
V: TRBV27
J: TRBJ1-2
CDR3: CASSLHRSYGYTF

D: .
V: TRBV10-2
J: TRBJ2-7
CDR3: CASSGSYEQYF

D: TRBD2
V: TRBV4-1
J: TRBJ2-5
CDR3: CASSQGAGGLQETQYF

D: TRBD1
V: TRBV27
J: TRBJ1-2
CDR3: CASSFGGQGHYGYTF

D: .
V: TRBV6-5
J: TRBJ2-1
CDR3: CASSYSKAYNEQFF

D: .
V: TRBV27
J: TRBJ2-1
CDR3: CASSLEGDETYNEQFF

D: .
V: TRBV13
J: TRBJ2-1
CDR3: CASSLRGLYNEQFF

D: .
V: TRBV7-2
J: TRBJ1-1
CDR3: CASSLMNTEAFF

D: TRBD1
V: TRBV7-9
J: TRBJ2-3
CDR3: CASSWGQAATDTQYF

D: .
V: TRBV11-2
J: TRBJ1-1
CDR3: CASSLVPGLNTEAFF

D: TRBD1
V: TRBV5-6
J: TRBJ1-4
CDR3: CASSTGQGQLFF

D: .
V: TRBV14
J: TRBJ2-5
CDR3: CASSQSIETQYF

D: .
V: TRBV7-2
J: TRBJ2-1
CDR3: CASSLNTRSYNEQFF

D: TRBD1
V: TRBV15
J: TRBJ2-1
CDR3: CATQDREVYNEQFF

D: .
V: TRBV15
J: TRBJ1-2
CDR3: CATSRDGTYGYTF

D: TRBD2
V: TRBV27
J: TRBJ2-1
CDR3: CASSPLAGAYNEQFF

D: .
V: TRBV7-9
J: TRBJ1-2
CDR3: CASGESLYGYTF

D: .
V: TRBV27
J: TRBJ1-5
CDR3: CASSLGGGQPQHF

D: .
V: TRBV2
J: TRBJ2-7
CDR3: CASSGIDADHEQYF

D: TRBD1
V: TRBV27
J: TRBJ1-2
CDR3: CASSHSLQGNYGYTF

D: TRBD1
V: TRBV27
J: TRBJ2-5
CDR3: CASSRRTGAPQETQYF

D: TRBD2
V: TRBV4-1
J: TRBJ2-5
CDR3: CASGPGTSGEQETQYF

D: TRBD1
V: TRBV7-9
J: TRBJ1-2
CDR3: CASSLGRTGANYGYTF

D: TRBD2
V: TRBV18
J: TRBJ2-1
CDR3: CASSGTSGGYNEQFF

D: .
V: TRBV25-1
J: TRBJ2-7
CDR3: CARPESYEQYF

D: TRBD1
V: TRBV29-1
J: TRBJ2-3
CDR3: CSVFGQVGTDTQYF

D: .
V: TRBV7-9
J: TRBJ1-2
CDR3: CASSLDQDGLYGYTF

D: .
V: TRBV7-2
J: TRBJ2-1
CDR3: CASSLGLWGSDEQFF

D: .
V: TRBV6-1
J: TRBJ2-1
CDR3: CASSERAGQLYNEQFF

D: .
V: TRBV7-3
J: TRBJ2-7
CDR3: CASSLSGSPYEQYF

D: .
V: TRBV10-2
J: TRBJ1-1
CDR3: CASGVPKAFF

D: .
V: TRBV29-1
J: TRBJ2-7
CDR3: CSVVKDRYEQYF

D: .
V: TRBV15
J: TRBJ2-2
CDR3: CATSRARDTASRTGELFF

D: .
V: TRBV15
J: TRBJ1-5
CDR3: CATSSRGGWQPQHF

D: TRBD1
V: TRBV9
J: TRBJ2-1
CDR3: CASSAGQSNEQFF

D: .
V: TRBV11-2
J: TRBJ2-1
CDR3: CASSFPNNEQFF

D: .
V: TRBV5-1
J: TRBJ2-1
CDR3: CASSLALGQEQFF

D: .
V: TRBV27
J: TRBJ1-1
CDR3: CASSLSRNTEAFF

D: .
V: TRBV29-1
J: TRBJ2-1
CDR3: CSAISSYNEQFF

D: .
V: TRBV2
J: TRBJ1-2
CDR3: CASRPYGYTF

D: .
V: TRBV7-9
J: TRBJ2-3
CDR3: CASNPGTDTQYF

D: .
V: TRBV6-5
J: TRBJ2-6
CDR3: CASSYRVGSGANVLTF

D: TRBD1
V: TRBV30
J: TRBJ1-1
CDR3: CAWSSTGGTEAFF

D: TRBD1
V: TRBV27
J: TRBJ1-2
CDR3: CASSPMTGFGYTF

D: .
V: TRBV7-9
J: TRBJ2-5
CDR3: CASSFPSQETQYF

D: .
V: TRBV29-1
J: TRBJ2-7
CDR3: CSVVLSRYEQYF

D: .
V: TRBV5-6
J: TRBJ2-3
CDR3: CASSLDELRGTQYF

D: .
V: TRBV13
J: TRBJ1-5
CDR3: CASSPRGTDGSNQPQHF

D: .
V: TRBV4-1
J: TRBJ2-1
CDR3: CASSQDDNEQFF

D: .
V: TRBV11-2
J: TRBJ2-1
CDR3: CASSLVQRSEQFF

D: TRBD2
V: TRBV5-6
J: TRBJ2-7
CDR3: CASSDGTSGDKQYF